A single sample is the source of the 14 T cell receptor beta chains below, sequenced in a study of blood T cell repertoires in COVID-19. Produced via immunoSEQ multiplex PCR; TCRdb's table is partial and in-frame only. The sample consists of about 340,000 clones, roughly 85% of them appearing once. Sequencing used PBMCs or T cells enriched from blood (not recorded which). These receptor sequences come from a woman between 40 and 55 years old with acute COVID-19.

The genes are TRBV19 and TRBJ2-6; D is possibly TRBD2 (5 bases). CDR1 LNHDA and CDR2 SQIVND come from the germline V gene (reference sequence). CDR3 size: 13 residues. Trimming pared 10 bases from V and 0 bases from J, leaving 7 bases between. The CDR3 region is CATRGSGANVLTF. The CDR3 DNA follows: TGTGCCACTCGGGGCTCTGGGGCCAACGTCCTGACTTTC.

The V and J genes are TRBV14 and TRBJ2-3; D might be TRBD2 (6 bases). Per germline, CDR1 SGHDN and CDR2 FVKESK. The CDR3 has 14 amino acids. V lost 4 bases, J lost 2 bases, and 10 bases lay in between. CDR3 DNA sequence: TGTGCCAGCAGCCGGGCTAGCGCCACAGATACGCAGTATTTT. Translated: CASSRASATDTQYF. The full variable domain, completed using reference TRBV14 and TRBJ2-3, is EAGVTQFPSHSVIEKGQTVTLRCDPISGHDNLYWYRRVMGKEIKFLLHFVKESKQDESGMPNNRFLAERTGGTYSTLKVQPAELEDSGVYFCASSRASATDTQYFGPGTRLTVL.

The V call is TRBV27, the J call TRBJ1-1; perhaps TRBD1 as D (5 bases). The germline V gene encodes CDR1 MNHEY and CDR2 SMNVEV (reference sequence). This CDR3 has 17 residues. Trimming cost V 5 bases and J 6 bases, with 25 bases left between them. CDR3 coding DNA: TGTGCCAGCAGTCCCCCAGGGATAGCGGGGGAATGGGCTGAAGCTTTCTTT. Translating gives CASSPPGIAGEWAEAFF.

The sample holds one count of this clone. With a much larger clone just one base away, this may be a read error. The chain joins TRBV11-3 to TRBJ2-1; 7 nucleotides match TRBD2. The CDR3 sequence is 13 residues long. CDR1 and CDR2 (germline): SGHNT, YENEEA. J lost 6 bases, V lost 1 base, and 0 bases had no gene match. The CDR3 loop reads CASSLAGGNEQFF. In nucleotides, the CDR3 is TGTGCCAGCAGCTTAGCGGGGGGCAATGAGCAGTTCTTC.

CDR3 region: CASSLGDRDTQYF. CDR3 DNA sequence: TGCGCCAGCAGCTTAGGGGATAGGGATACGCAGTATTTT. V gene TRBV5-1 combines with J gene TRBJ2-3; D might be TRBD1 (5 bases). Germline V gene data show CDR1 as SGHRS and CDR2 as YFSETQ. This CDR3 is built from 13 residues. The V end lost 2 bases, the J end lost 6 bases, and 10 bases lay between the germline ends.

The chain employs TRBV4-2 and TRBJ1-5; D is ambiguous. Germline V CDR1 and CDR2: LGHNA, YNFKEQ. The CDR3 contains 14 residues. The V gene lost 1 base and the J gene lost 4 bases, with 8 bases spanning the gap. The CDR3 region is CASSQGHDNQPQHF. The CDR3 DNA sequence: TGTGCCAGCAGCCAAGGACATGATAATCAGCCCCAGCATTTT.

The CDR3 sequence is CASSFADRPYEQYF. The CDR3, as DNA: TGTGCCAGCAGCTTCGCGGACAGGCCGTACGAGCAGTACTTC. The chain links TRBV9 to TRBJ2-7; 7 bases agree with TRBD1. CDR1 is SGDLS, CDR2 YYNGEE, per germline. The length of the CDR3 is 14 residues. J gave up 4 bases and V 4 bases, and 8 bases lay outside the gene matches.

This clone appeared a single time. The chain employs TRBV28 and TRBJ2-1; D perhaps matches TRBD1 (6 bases). The CDR3 sequence is 17 residues long. Between the trimmed V and J ends, which lost 5 bases and 0 bases, there was a span of 17 bases. Germline CDR1 and CDR2: MDHEN and SYDVKM. In DNA form, the CDR3 reads TGTGCCAGCAGTCCTATGGGGGCAGGGATCTCCTACAATGAGCAGTTCTTC. Translation: CASSPMGAGISYNEQFF. Full variable domain (outside the CDR3, taken from reference TRBV28 and TRBJ2-1): DVKVTQSSRYLVKRTGEKVFLECVQDMDHENMFWYRQDPGLGLRLIYFSYDVKMKEKGDIPEGYSVSREKKERFSLILESASTNQTSMYLCASSPMGAGISYNEQFFGPGTRLTVL.

The chain has TRBV19 and TRBJ1-4, with 8 nucleotides matching TRBD1. The V gene end was trimmed by 3 bases and the J gene end by 7 bases; junction bases not matched to a gene: 7. CDR3 size: 15 residues. Germline V gene data show CDR1 as LNHDA and CDR2 as SQIVND (reference sequence). CDR3 nucleotide sequence: TGTGCCAGTAGTATTGGGAGCAGGGGGCTTGAAAAACTGTTTTTT. This encodes CASSIGSRGLEKLFF.

This clone has more than one count but fewer than ten. The chain combines TRBV2 with TRBJ2-7; D might be TRBD2 (5 bases). V lost 3 bases, J lost 3 bases, and 18 bases lay in between. The CDR3 is made up of 16 amino acids. Germline lookup yields CDR1 SNHLY and CDR2 FYNNEI. The CDR3 sequence is CASSDEVWGASYEQYF. The CDR3 nucleotides read TGTGCCAGCAGTGATGAAGTTTGGGGAGCAAGCTACGAGCAGTACTTC.

J is TRBJ2-1 and V is TRBV10-3; perhaps TRBD1 as D (5 bases). CDR3 length: 17 residues. Trimming took off 7 bases at V and 1 base at J, with 20 bases between the two ends. In germline, CDR1 is ENHRY, CDR2 SYGVKD. CDR3 protein: CAITSPDSRLSYNEQFF. CDR3 nucleotides: TGTGCCATCACCTCCCCCGACAGCCGATTATCCTACAATGAGCAGTTCTTC.

The V gene is TRBV19, the J gene TRBJ1-3; TRBD1 matches at 8 bases. Germline V gene sequence: CDR1 LNHDA, CDR2 SQIVND (reference sequence). CDR3 size: 18 residues. The V segment lost 3 bases and the J segment 0 bases; nucleotides outside the gene matches: 10. The CDR3 loop is CASSIRTGNFFSGNTIYF. Here the CDR3 DNA reads TGTGCCAGTAGTATTCGGACAGGGAACTTCTTCTCTGGAAACACCATATATTTT.

This clone is a singleton in its sample. The genes are TRBV4-2 and TRBJ2-7; 15 bases map to TRBD2. CDR1 and CDR2 from the germline V gene are LGHNA and YNFKEQ. This CDR3 region has 18 residues. J lost 2 bases, V lost 5 bases, and 10 bases had no gene match. The CDR3 coding sequence is TGTGCCAGCAGCGAGGGACTAGCGGGAGGCGCATTTCCCTACGAGCAGTACTTC. It yields the protein CASSEGLAGGAFPYEQYF.

This rearrangement joins TRBV7-8 to TRBJ1-2, with TRBD1 identical over 7 bases. The junction had 6 bases not matched to a gene; V was cut back by 1 base and J by 4 bases. The CDR3 loop spans 15 amino acids. Germline CDR1 and CDR2: SGHVS and FQNEAQ. The CDR3 coding sequence is TGTGCCAGCAGCTTAGAGGGCAGGGGGACCTATGGCTACACCTTC. Its protein product is CASSLEGRGTYGYTF.